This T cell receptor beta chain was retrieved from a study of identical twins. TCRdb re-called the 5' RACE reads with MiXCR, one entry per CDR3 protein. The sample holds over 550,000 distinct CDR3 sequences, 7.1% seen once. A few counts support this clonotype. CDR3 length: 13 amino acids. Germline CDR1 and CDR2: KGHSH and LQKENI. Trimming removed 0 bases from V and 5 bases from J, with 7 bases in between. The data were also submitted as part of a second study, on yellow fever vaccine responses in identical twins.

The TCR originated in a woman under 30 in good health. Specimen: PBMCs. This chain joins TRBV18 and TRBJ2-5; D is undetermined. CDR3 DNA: TGTGCCAGCTCACCACCGAGAAGGGAGACCCAGTACTTC. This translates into CASSPPRRETQYF.